Shown below are 21 T cell receptor beta chains from a single sample sequenced in a study of breast tumors, draining lymph nodes, adjacent tissues. TCRdb re-called the multiplex PCR reads with MiXCR, one entry per CDR3 protein. The sample has under 80,000 distinct CDR3 sequences; less than 45% are singletons. Sequencing was carried out using breast tumor tissue. The receptors were gathered from a female donor with breast cancer. Some clones in this sample may be carry-over from other donors' samples.

Note on this clonotype: No conserved phenylalanine or tryptophan ends this CDR3, so it is likely a read error. It is unclear where the CDR3 begins or ends on the DNA, so no DNA is shown, and the CDR3 is as TCRdb lists it. The chain combines TRBV2 with TRBJ1-4; the table's TRBD1 call for D was not verified on the DNA. Termini included, the CDR3 measures 9 amino acids. Germline V gene data show CDR1 as SNHLY and CDR2 as FYNNEI. CDR3 residues: CASRPMTGV.

Of note for this clonotype: As the CDR3 is not closed by the conserved phenylalanine or tryptophan, this likely results from a read error. The V call is TRBV7-8, the J call TRBJ2-7, with TRBD2 as a possible D gene (6 bases). Trimming took off 4 bases at V and 3 bases at J, with 13 bases between the two ends. This CDR3 is built from 14 residues. The germline V gene encodes CDR1 SGHVS and CDR2 FQNEAQ. The CDR3 loop reads CASSYTGVLYEQYR. The CDR3 DNA reads TGTGCCAGCAGCTACACGGGAGTGCTCTACGAGCAGTACCGC.

A word on this clonotype: The junction differs from germline at one of its ends, possibly a read error. The genes are TRBV7-9 and TRBJ2-1; TRBD2 aligns across 12 bases. CDR1 is SEHNR and CDR2 is FQNEAQ in the germline V gene (reference sequence). The CDR3 has 15 amino acids. The CDR3 DNA sequence: TGTGCCAGCAGCCTGACTAGCGGGGGCTACGATGAGCAGCTCTTC. Amino acid sequence: CASSLTSGGYDEQLF.

A remark on this clonotype: A read error is possible here, since a much larger clone lies one base away. The chain recombines TRBV9 with TRBJ1-3; possible D gene TRBD1, 6 bases. This CDR3 is 15 amino acids long. CDR1 and CDR2 from the germline V gene are SGDLS and YYNGEE. The CDR3 loop is CACSATGHTGNTIYF. CDR3 sequence (DNA): TGTGCCTGCAGCGCGACAGGCCACACCGGAAACACCATATATTTT.

This clonotype is a singleton in its sample. V gene TRBV7-8 combines with J gene TRBJ2-3; maybe TRBD1 (6 bases). V was trimmed by 3 bases and J by 2 bases, leaving 12 bases between them. Germline V gives CDR1 SGHVS, CDR2 FQNEAQ. The length of the CDR3 is 15 residues. The CDR3: CASSFWGPPTDTQYF. The CDR3 bases are TGTGCCAGCAGCTTTTGGGGGCCTCCCACAGATACGCAGTATTTT.

This clonotype was found many times. This chain connects TRBV11-3 to TRBJ1-1, with TRBD1 matching over 7 bases. V lost 5 bases, J lost 3 bases, and 9 bases stayed unmatched. The CDR3 runs 15 residues. Germline V lookup: CDR1 SGHNT, CDR2 YENEEA. CDR3 sequence: CASSGRYRGDTEAFF. DNA of the CDR3: TGTGCCAGCAGCGGACGTTACAGGGGAGACACTGAAGCTTTCTTT.

Regarding this clonotype: A much larger clone differs from this one at a single base, so this may be a read error. The rearrangement links TRBV12-3 or TRBV12-4 to TRBJ1-3; D is undetermined. The CDR3 runs 15 residues. The V and J ends lost 6 bases and 0 bases respectively, with 12 bases between them. Here the CDR3 reads CASSPVSFSGNTIYF. CDR3 sequence (DNA): TGTGCCAGCAGCCCAGTCAGCTTCTCTGGAAACACCATATATTTT.

The V and J genes are TRBV25-1 and TRBJ2-3; 8 bases are shared with TRBD2. CDR3 size: 13 residues. CDR1 is MGHDK and CDR2 is SYGVNS in the germline V gene. In nucleotides, the CDR3 is TGTGCTAGAGTCGGGAGGGCCGCAGATACGCAGTATTTT. Protein sequence: CARVGRAADTQYF.

This clonotype was seen ten or more times. V usage is TRBV19 and J usage is TRBJ2-7, with D hard to call. The CDR3 length is 14 residues. The V end lost 5 bases, the J end lost 0 bases, and 11 bases lay between the germline ends. Germline values: CDR1 LNHDA, CDR2 SQIVND (reference sequence). The CDR3 here is CASSVVAGSYEQYF. Here the CDR3 DNA reads TGTGCCAGTAGTGTGGTAGCCGGCTCCTACGAGCAGTACTTC.

This clonotype was recorded many times. The chain joins TRBV20-1 to TRBJ2-2, with TRBD2 matching 11 bases. The germline gives CDR1 DFQATT, CDR2 SNEGSKA (reference sequence). CDR3 length equals 16 residues. The ends lost 5 bases at V and 5 bases at J; junction bases unmatched: 10. CDR3: CSAEGSGGARTGELFF. The CDR3 DNA reads as TGCAGTGCTGAGGGTAGCGGGGGGGCCAGAACCGGGGAGCTGTTTTTT.

The chain is built from TRBV12-3 or TRBV12-4 and TRBJ1-1; D is ambiguous. Trimming took 3 bases from V and 10 from J, leaving 15 bases between them. The CDR3 has 13 amino acids. The CDR3 bases are TGTGCCAGCAGTTTCTTCTCCCAATATGGAGCTTTCTTT. As protein: CASSFFSQYGAFF.

The chain is built from TRBV11-2 and TRBJ2-1, with D perhaps TRBD2 (6 bases). The CDR3 sequence is 12 residues long. V lost 3 bases, J lost 9 bases, and 9 bases lay in between. Germline V gene data show CDR1 as SGHAT and CDR2 as FQNNGV. The CDR3 sequence is CASSFWRGEQFF. CDR3 DNA: TGTGCCAGCAGCTTTTGGCGGGGTGAGCAGTTCTTC.

This clonotype was seen at least ten times. The chain carries TRBV6-2 or TRBV6-3 and TRBJ2-7, with 11 bases fitting TRBD2. Germline V gives CDR1 MNHEY, CDR2 SVGEGT. With V trimmed by 6 bases and J by 4 bases, 5 bases remained unmatched. This CDR3 has 14 residues. CDR3 sequence reads: CASRLAGVSYEQYF. CDR3 DNA sequence: TGTGCCAGCAGACTAGCGGGAGTCTCATACGAGCAGTACTTC.

The sample holds many counts of this clonotype. The chain carries TRBV10-2 and TRBJ1-6; no firm D call. The V and J ends lost 7 bases and 10 bases respectively, with 20 bases between them. CDR3 length: 15 amino acids. Germline V lookup: CDR1 WSHSY, CDR2 SAAADI. The CDR3 DNA follows: TGCGCCAGCAAAGCCGACCCCCGGGTAGGATCACCCCTCCACTTT. It is translated as CASKADPRVGSPLHF.

J is TRBJ2-7 and V is TRBV20-1; 8 nucleotides match TRBD1. This CDR3 contains 17 residues. Germline-derived CDR1 and CDR2 are DFQATT and SNEGSKA (reference sequence). With V trimmed by 0 bases and J by 1 base, 11 bases remained unmatched. CDR3 DNA sequence: TGCAGTGCTAGAGATCGCGGGTCAGACAGGGGATCCTACGAGCAGTACTTC. This codes for CSARDRGSDRGSYEQYF.

V gene TRBV7-2 combines with J gene TRBJ2-3, with 11 bases matching TRBD2. This CDR3 is 14 amino acids long. V trimming: 5 bases; J trimming: 6 bases; junction bases outside the gene matches: 4. Germline V gene data show CDR1 as SGHTA and CDR2 as FQGNSA. This CDR3 reads CASSPLAGVDTQYF. For the CDR3, the DNA is TGTGCCAGCAGCCCACTAGCGGGAGTTGATACGCAGTATTTT.

Many counts were recorded for this clonotype. The chain combines TRBV3-1 with TRBJ2-3; 10 bases fit TRBD2. This CDR3 has 17 amino acids. In germline, CDR1 is LGHDT, CDR2 YNNKEL (reference sequence). The junction had 10 bases not matched to a gene; V was cut back by 4 bases and J by 3 bases. For the CDR3, the DNA is TGTGCCAGCAGCCCAAGGACTAGCGGTTTGAAGACAGATACGCAGTATTTT. This sequence encodes CASSPRTSGLKTDTQYF.

V gene TRBV12-3 or TRBV12-4 combines with J gene TRBJ2-1; 11 bases line up with TRBD2. V shed 5 bases, J shed 6 bases, and the junction held 6 bases outside the gene matches. The CDR3 length is 15 residues. The CDR3 region has the DNA TGTGCCAGCAGTCACCCGGGACTAGCGGTCAATGAGCAGTTCTTC. Protein: CASSHPGLAVNEQFF.

Note on this clonotype: Because the CDR3's place on the DNA is in doubt, the DNA is left out and the CDR3 is given as listed by TCRdb. The rearrangement links TRBV7-9 to TRBJ2-7; the D call TRBD2 from the table was never checked on the DNA. Germline CDR1 reads SEHNR; CDR2 reads FQNEAQ (reference sequence). Counting both end residues, the CDR3 totals 23 amino acids. CDR3 sequence reads: CASSFYICSARDPKTGDSYEQYF.

This clonotype was seen only a few times. The V call is TRBV10-3, the J call TRBJ1-2; weak D call: TRBD1 (6 bases). V was trimmed by 6 bases and J by 12 bases, leaving 17 bases between them. Germline CDR1 ENHRY, CDR2 SYGVKD. This CDR3 has 12 amino acids. The CDR3 loop is CAISQGHSGNTF. CDR3 DNA: TGTGCCATCAGCCAGGGGCACTCTGGAAACACCTTC.

V is TRBV29-1 and J is TRBJ2-3, with 7 nucleotides matching TRBD2. The CDR3 is 13 residues long. The V gene end was trimmed by 7 bases and the J gene end by 0 bases; junction bases not matched to a gene: 4. Germline V gene sequence: CDR1 SQVTM, CDR2 ANQGSEA. CDR3: CSESGISTDTQYF. The CDR3 DNA reads TGCAGCGAAAGCGGGATTAGCACAGATACGCAGTATTTT.